The sequence of this TCR beta chain was determined in a study of shared clonotypes between healthy human individuals (dated by TCRdb to 2018 to 2021). Regarding the research as a whole: The cohort included three men and a couple of women between 18 and 49 years of age. For each donor, CD4 naive and CD4 memory were each run on three plates, CD8 naive on two plates, and CD8 memory on one plate. To estimate repertoire size and how much clonotype sharing occurs between individuals, the study deeply sequenced the blood TCR repertoires of about five healthy adults. Libraries were prepared and TCR repertoires were sequenced by different laboratories using diverse techniques, in order to increase sequencing depth and limit assay-specific biases. Between about 0.85 and 8.9 billion PBMCs per donor were obtained by leukapheresis.

Donors were healthy HIV-negative adults with no recently reported acute infections or vaccinations. All donors were Caucasian adults living in Nashville, Tennessee, USA. CD4+ T cells were enriched by magnetic negative selection, after which naive cells were positively selected on CD45RA and the negative fraction was taken as the memory subset. After blood collection by leukapheresis, PBMCs were isolated using Ficoll-Histopaque density gradient centrifugation and then cryopreserved in the vapor phase of liquid nitrogen. Analytical flow cytometry was used to check the purity and quantity of every magnetically sorted T cell population. Genomic DNA was isolated from each sorted fraction and quantified by UV absorbance on a Nanodrop 2000c. Using the deep immunoSEQ assay, TCR CDR3 regions were amplified from genomic DNA by multiplex PCR. Extracted genomic DNA from each cell subset was spread evenly across all wells of several immunoSEQ 96-well plates, with each plate serving as a replicate. For sorted subsets, 200 to 250 ng of genomic DNA, equivalent to 25,000 to 35,000 T cell genomes, went into each replicate PCR. Purified libraries were measured with a Qubit 3.0 fluorometer, size-checked on a Bioanalyzer 2100, and measured again with the KAPA Library Quantification kit. Every immunoSEQ 96-well plate was sequenced on a dedicated single-read 150-cycle Illumina NextSeq 550 flow cell. The paper's data handling went like this. Because the immunoSEQ output held only junctional sequences and lacked quality scores, the filtering could not match the filtering applied to full-length reads. Sequences were annotated with PyIR, a Python wrapper for IgBLAST v1.9, and V/J genes and CDR3 were assigned using IMGT germline references. Reads with weak V/J assignments (E-value above 1e-6), missing CDR3, stop codons, out-of-frame junctions, or ambiguous translated residues were removed. A V3J clonotype was defined by an identical inferred V gene, J gene, and CDR3 amino acid sequence. The percentage overlap between two repertoires was calculated by dividing the number of shared unique clonotypes by the size of the smaller repertoire. Three approaches were used to assess repertoire richness: RTK rarefaction, the Chao1 estimator, and Recon v2.1 estimates of unobserved clonotypes. OLGA was used to compute generation probabilities for all TCRbeta clonotypes that the gDNA method yielded from several donors. TCRdb mirrors the immuneACCESS table, restricted to in-frame sequences. Some clones are absent from its copies; in checked studies, under half trace to an unresolved V gene, and the reason for the others is unknown. The DNA was the basis for D and trimming; V, J and clone size are from that table. This sample comprises nearly 1,000,000 clones, less than 85% of them detected only once. Over 1.3% of the sample lies in the top ten.

This clone was seen a few times. Its antigen is not yet known. Base qualities are missing; no much larger clone stands one base away. Findings and caveats that apply to the study as a whole: Sampling was limited to blood, and TCR repertoires in tissue likely differ from TCR repertoires in blood. Rarefaction of sorted-subset datasets indicated incomplete sequencing despite the large sequencing depth. Because the study included only a small number of donors, the genetic and exposure-history diversity represented was limited. Sharing across several donors was observed for around 5% of naive CD4, under 4% of naive CD8, roughly 2.4% of memory CD4, and roughly 0.4% of memory CD8 clonotypes. Compared with non-shared clonotypes, clonotypes shared by all four sorted-subset donors had higher generation probabilities. Naive subsets generally had larger estimated clonotype richness than memory subsets did. Pairwise subsampling led to the expectation that sequencing depth would affect the degree of clonotype sharing among donors.

The CDR3 measures 17 amino acids from cysteine to phenylalanine. The kept DNA is CDR3 alone, 51 bases in frame from the first base. From V the trimming removes 4 bases and from J it removes 4 bases, while the gene matches leave 12 bases of the junction unaccounted for. CDR1 and CDR2 were assigned from the germline V gene (reference sequence) as LNHDA and SQIVND. The sequence was collected from a man aged 18 to 29 in good health. In this chain, TRBV19 is recombined with TRBJ2-1, and TRBD1 matches 8 of the central bases. Sequenced: memory CD4+ T cells sorted from blood. The label giving this sample's cell subset or site can be read as: CD45RA-negative fraction. The bases are TGTGCCAGTAGTAACTCACACCGGGACAGGAAATACAATGAGCAGTTCTTC. Protein translation: CASSNSHRDRKYNEQFF.